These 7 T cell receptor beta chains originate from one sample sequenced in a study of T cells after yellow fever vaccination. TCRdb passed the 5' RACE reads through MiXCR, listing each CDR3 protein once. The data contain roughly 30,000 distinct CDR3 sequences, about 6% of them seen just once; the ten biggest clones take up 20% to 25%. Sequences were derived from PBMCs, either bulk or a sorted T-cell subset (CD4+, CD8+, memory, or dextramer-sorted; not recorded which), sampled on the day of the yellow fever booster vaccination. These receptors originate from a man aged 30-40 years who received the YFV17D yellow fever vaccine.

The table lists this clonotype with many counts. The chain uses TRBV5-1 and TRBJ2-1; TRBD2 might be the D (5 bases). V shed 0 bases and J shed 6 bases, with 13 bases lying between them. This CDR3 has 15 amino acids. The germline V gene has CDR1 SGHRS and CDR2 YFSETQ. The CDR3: CASSLDSAVANEQFF. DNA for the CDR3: TGCGCCAGCAGCTTGGACTCAGCGGTCGCCAATGAGCAGTTCTTC. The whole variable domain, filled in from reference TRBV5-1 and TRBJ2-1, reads KAGVTQTPRYLIKTRGQQVTLSCSPISGHRSVSWYQQTPGQGLQFLFEYFSETQRNKGNFPGRFSGRQFSNSRSEMNVSTLELGDSALYLCASSLDSAVANEQFFGPGTRLTVL.

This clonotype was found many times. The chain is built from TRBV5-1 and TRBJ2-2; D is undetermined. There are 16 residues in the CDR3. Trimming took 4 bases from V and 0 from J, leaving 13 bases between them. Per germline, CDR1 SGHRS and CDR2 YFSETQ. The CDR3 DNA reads TGCGCCAGCAGCGTTCAAGGACCGACGAACACCGGGGAGCTGTTTTTT. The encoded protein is CASSVQGPTNTGELFF.

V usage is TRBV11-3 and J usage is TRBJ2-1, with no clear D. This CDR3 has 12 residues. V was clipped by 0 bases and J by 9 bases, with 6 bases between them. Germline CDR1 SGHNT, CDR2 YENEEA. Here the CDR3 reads CASSLDRGEQFF. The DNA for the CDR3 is TGTGCCAGCAGCTTAGATAGAGGTGAGCAGTTCTTC.

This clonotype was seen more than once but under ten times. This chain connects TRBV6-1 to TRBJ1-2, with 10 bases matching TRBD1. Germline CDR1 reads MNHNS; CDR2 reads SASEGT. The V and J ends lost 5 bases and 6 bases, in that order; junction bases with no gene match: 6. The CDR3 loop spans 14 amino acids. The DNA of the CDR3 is TGTGCCAGCAGTCGACAGGGGGCGAGGGATGGCTACACCTTC. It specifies CASSRQGARDGYTF.

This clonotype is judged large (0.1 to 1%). As DNA, the CDR3 is TGTGCCAGCAGCGGGGAGCCCTACGAGCAGTACTTC. This sequence encodes CASSGEPYEQYF. The J gene is TRBJ2-7, the V gene TRBV7-9, with D tentatively TRBD2 (5 bases). The CDR3 extends over 12 amino acids. Trimming shortened V by 5 bases and J by 2 bases, and 7 bases separated the two germline ends. In germline, CDR1 is SEHNR, CDR2 FQNEAQ (reference sequence). Combining the CDR3 with reference TRBV7-9 and TRBJ2-7 gives the whole variable domain DTGVSQNPRHKITKRGQNVTFRCDPISEHNRLYWYRQTLGQGPEFLTYFQNEAQLEKSRLLSDRFSAERPKGSFSTLEIQRTEQGDSAMYLCASSGEPYEQYFGPGTRLTVT.

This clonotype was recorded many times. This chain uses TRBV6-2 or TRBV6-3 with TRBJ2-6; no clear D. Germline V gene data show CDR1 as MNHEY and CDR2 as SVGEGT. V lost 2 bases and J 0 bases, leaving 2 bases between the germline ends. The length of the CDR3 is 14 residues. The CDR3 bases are TGTGCCAGCAGTTACAACTCTGGGGCCAACGTCCTGACTTTC. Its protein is CASSYNSGANVLTF.

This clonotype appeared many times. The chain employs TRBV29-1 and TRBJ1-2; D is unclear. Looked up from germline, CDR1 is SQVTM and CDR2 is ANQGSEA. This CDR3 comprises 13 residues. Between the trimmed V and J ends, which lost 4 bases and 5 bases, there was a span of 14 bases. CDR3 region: CSVGFDGPYGYTF. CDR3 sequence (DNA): TGCAGCGTTGGGTTTGACGGACCGTATGGCTACACCTTC.